The clone carrying this T cell receptor beta chain was seen ten or more times. TCRdb re-derived calls from the reads in MiXCR, one entry per CDR3 protein. This table has 200,000 to 300,000 distinct CDR3 sequences, 29% appearing once. This entry is derived from a study of kidney transplant recipient with SARS-CoV-2 infection. Trimming pared 3 bases from V and 5 bases from J, leaving 13 bases between. The CDR3 length is 15 residues. CDR1 and CDR2 from the germline V gene are PRHDT and FYEKMQ (reference sequence). The input for sequencing was a blood sample, taken at baseline and on day 111 from a kidney transplant recipient. V usage is TRBV13 and J usage is TRBJ2-2; the D call may be TRBD1 or TRBD2 (5 bases each). The TCR comes from a male patient in his thirties who had COVID-19 and was a kidney transplant recipient. The graft donor may be the source of some T cells. CDR3 in amino acids: CASSFEGSVTGELFF. CDR3 bases: TGTGCCAGCAGCTTCGAGGGGTCCGTAACCGGGGAGCTGTTTTTT.